A single T cell receptor beta chain is shown here with its context. Germline V CDR1 and CDR2: MDHEN, SYDVKM. The CDR3 length is 17 residues. V lost 6 bases, J lost 2 bases, and 9 bases stayed unmatched. Assay used: immunoSEQ multiplex PCR; TCRdb lists only in-frame clones, some missing. The sample holds 200,000 or so clones, approximately 87% seen once. This sample is drawn from a study of T cell responses to AZD1222 COVID-19 vaccine. The clonotype comes from an adult in good health. Source: peripheral blood, taken on day 0 of MenACWY control vaccination. This chain links TRBV28 with TRBJ2-3; 12 bases match TRBD2. CDR3 coding DNA: TGTGCCAGCAGCGAAAGACTAGCGGGGGCCTACACAGATACGCAGTATTTT. It is translated as CASSERLAGAYTDTQYF.